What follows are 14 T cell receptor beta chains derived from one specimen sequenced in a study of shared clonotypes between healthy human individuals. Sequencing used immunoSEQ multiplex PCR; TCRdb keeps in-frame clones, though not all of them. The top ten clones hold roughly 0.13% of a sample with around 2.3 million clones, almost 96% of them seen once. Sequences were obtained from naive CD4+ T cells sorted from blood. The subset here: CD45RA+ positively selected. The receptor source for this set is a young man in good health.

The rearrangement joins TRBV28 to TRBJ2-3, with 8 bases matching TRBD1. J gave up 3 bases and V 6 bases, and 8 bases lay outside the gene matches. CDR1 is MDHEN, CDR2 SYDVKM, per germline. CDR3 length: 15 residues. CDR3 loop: CASSPDREWTDTQYF. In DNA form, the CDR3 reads TGTGCCAGCAGCCCGGACAGGGAATGGACAGATACGCAGTATTTT.

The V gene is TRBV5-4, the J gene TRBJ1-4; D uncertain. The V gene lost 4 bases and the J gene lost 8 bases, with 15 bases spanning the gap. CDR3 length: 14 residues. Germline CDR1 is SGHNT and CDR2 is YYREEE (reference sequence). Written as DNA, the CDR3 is TGTGCCAGCAGCCCCGAGGGTCATTTAGAAAAACTGTTTTTT. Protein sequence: CASSPEGHLEKLFF.

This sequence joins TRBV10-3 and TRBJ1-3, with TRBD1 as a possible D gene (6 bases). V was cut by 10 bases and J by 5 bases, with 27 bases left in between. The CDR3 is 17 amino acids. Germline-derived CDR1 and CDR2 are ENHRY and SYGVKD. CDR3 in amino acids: CATKNTQNTGPRNTIYF. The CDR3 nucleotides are TGTGCCACCAAAAACACCCAAAACACAGGGCCCCGAAACACCATATATTTT.

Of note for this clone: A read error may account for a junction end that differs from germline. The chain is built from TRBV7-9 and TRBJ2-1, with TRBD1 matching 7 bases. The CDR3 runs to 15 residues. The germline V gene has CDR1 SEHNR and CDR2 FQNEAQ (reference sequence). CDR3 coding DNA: TGTGCCAGCAGCTTAGGACAGGGCTCCCACAATGAGCAGTTCTTC. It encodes CASSLGQGSHNEQFF.

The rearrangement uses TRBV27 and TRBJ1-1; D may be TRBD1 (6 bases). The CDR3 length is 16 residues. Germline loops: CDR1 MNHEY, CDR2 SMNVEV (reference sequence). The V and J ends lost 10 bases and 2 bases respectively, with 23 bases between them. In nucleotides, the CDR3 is TGTGCCAACCCAAGCAAAATGACAGGATTAAACACTGAAGCTTTCTTT. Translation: CANPSKMTGLNTEAFF.

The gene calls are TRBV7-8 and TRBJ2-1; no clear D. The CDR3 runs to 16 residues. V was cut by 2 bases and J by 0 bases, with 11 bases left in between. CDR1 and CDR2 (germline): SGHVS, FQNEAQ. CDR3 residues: CASSLSPAPSYNEQFF. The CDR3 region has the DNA TGTGCCAGCAGCTTATCCCCGGCGCCCTCCTACAATGAGCAGTTCTTC.

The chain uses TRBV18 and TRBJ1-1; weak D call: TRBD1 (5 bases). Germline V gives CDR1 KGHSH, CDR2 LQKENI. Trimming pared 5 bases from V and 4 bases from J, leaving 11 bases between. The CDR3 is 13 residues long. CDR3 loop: CASSADRITEAFF. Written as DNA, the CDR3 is TGTGCCAGCTCAGCTGACAGAATCACTGAAGCTTTCTTT.

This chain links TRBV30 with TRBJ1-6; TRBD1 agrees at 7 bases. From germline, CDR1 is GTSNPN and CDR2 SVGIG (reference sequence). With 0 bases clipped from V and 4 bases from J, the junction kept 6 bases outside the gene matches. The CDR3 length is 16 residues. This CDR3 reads CAWSVSGGQYNSPLHF. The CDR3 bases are TGTGCCTGGAGTGTCAGTGGGGGACAGTATAATTCACCCCTCCACTTT. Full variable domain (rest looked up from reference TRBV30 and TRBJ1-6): SQTIHQWPATLVQPVGSPLSLECTVEGTSNPNLYWYRQAAGRGLQLLFYSVGIGQISSEVPQNLSASRPQDRQFILSSKKLLLSDSGFYLCAWSVSGGQYNSPLHFGNGTRLTVT.

The CDR3: CASSKRLADTDTQYF. CDR3 nucleotide sequence: TGTGCCAGCAGTAAGAGACTAGCAGATACAGATACGCAGTATTTT. This chain joins TRBV6-6 and TRBJ2-3, with 7 positions matching TRBD2. The CDR3 has 15 amino acids. Germline CDR1 reads MNHNY; CDR2 reads SVGAGI (reference sequence). Trimming at V came to 5 bases and at J to 3 bases, leaving 8 bases not matched to a gene.

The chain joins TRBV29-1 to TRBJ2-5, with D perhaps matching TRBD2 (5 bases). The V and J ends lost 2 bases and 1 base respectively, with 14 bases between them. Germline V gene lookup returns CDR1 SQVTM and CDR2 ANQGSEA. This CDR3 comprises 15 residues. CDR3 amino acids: CSVETPLEGQETQYF. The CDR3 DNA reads TGCAGCGTTGAAACTCCCCTAGAGGGCCAAGAGACCCAGTACTTC.

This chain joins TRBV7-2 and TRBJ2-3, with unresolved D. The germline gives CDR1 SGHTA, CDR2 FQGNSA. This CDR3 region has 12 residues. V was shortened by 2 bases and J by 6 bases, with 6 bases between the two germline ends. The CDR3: CASSLYPDTQYF. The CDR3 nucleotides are TGTGCCAGCAGCTTATATCCCGATACGCAGTATTTT.

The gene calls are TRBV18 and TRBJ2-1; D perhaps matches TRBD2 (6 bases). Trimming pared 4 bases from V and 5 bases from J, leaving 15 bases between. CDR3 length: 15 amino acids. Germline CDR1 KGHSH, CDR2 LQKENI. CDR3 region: CASSQSGSTHNEQFF. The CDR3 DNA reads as TGTGCCAGCTCACAAAGCGGGTCAACCCACAATGAGCAGTTCTTC.

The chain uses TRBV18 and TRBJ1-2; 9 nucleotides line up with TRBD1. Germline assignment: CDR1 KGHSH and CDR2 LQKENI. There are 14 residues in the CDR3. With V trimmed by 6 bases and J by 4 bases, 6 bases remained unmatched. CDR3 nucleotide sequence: TGTGCCAGCTCCACCGGGACAGGGTTCTATGGCTACACCTTC. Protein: CASSTGTGFYGYTF.

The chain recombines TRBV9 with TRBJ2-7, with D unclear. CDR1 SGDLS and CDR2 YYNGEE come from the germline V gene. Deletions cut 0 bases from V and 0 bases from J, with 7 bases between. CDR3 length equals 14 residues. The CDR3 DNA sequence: TGTGCCAGCAGCGTAGGTGAAGGCTCCTACGAGCAGTACTTC. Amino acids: CASSVGEGSYEQYF.